The T cell receptor beta chain described here comes from a study of blood T cell repertoires in COVID-19. As for the study in general: PBMCs, B-cell-depleted T cells, or T cells were the source of the cDNA or gDNA that made up the material.

In the original workflow: For nucleated cells, counts were estimated from reference gene primer amplification. Sequencing used immunoSEQ multiplex PCR; TCRdb keeps in-frame clones, though not all of them. V and J calls plus clone size are reproduced from that table; the DNA served to infer D and trimming. The table includes about 120,000 clones, 85% to 90% detected once. CDR1 is SGHTA, CDR2 FQGNSA, per germline. V was clipped by 2 bases and J by 1 base; unmatched bases: 6. The CDR3 length is 17 residues. The specimen sequenced was peripheral blood. This sequence was found in a human donor with acute or convalescent COVID-19. The donor label of this sample is uncertain. The chain uses TRBV7-2 and TRBJ2-2; 8 bases are shared with TRBD2. The CDR3 loop reads CASSLHASGLNTGELFF. The CDR3 DNA reads as TGTGCCAGCAGCTTACATGCTAGCGGGCTGAACACCGGGGAGCTGTTTTTT. The whole variable domain, filled in from reference TRBV7-2 and TRBJ2-2, reads GAGVSQSPSNKVTEKGKDVELRCDPISGHTALYWYRQSLGQGLEFLIYFQGNSAPDKSGLPSDRFSAERTGGSVSTLTIQRTQQEDSAVYLCASSLHASGLNTGELFFGEGSRLTVL.